The clone carrying this T cell receptor (beta chain) was found a few times. V was pared by 1 base and J by 5 bases, with 14 bases between. CDR1 and CDR2 (germline): KGHSH, LQKENI. CDR3 length: 16 residues. Measured with immunoSEQ multiplex PCR; TCRdb has only the in-frame clones, and not every one. The sample has about 150,000 clones, 65% to 80% seen once. Participants were aged about 18 to 100 years from around 24 US areas. Grouping used clinical history reported by participants in a survey and questionnaire. The data are from a study of blood T cell repertoires in COVID-19. On the study more broadly: COVID-19 samples collected from the United States, Italy and Spain covered acute and convalescent phases. The analysed material was cDNA or gDNA that came from T cells, B-cell-depleted T cells, or PBMCs.

This clonotype was obtained from a woman in her 70s in a cohort exposed to, infected with or recovered from COVID-19 (not recorded which). Sequencing was done on a sample of PBMCs or T cells enriched from blood (not recorded which). V gene TRBV18 combines with J gene TRBJ2-2, with D perhaps TRBD2 (6 bases). The CDR3 spells CASSPRRGPSTGELFF. The CDR3 DNA follows: TGTGCCAGCTCACCACGGAGGGGCCCCTCTACCGGGGAGCTGTTTTTT.